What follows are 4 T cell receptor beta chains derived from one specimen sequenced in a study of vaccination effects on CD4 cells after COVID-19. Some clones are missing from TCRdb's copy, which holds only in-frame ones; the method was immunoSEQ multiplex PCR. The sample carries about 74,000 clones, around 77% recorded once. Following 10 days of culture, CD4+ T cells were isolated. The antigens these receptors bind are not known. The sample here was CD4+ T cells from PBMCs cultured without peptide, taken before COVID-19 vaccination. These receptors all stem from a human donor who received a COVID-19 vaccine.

CDR3 bases: TGTGCTAGTGGGGGGAGGAACAGGGATTATTCAGAGACCCAGTACTTC. Protein sequence: CASGGRNRDYSETQYF. The chain combines TRBV12-5 with TRBJ2-5, with D perhaps TRBD1 or TRBD2 (6 bases each). CDR1 is LGHNT and CDR2 is FRNRAP in the germline V gene. This CDR3 spans 16 amino acids. The V end lost 6 bases, the J end lost 4 bases, and 21 bases lay between the germline ends.

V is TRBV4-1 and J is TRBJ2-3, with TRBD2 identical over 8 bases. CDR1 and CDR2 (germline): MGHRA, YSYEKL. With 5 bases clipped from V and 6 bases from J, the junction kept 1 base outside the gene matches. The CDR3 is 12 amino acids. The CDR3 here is CASSWTSDTQYF. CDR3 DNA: TGCGCCAGCAGCTGGACTAGCGATACGCAGTATTTT.

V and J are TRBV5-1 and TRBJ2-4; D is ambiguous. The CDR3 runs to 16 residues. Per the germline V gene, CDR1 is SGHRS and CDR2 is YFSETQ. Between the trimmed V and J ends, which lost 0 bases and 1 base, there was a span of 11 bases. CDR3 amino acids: CASSLVATQAKNIQYF. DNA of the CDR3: TGCGCCAGCAGCTTGGTGGCAACCCAGGCCAAAAACATTCAGTACTTC.

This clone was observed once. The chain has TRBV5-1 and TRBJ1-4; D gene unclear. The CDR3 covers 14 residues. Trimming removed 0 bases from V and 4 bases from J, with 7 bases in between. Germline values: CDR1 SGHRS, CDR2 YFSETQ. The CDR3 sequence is CASSLAPNNEKLFF. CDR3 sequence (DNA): TGCGCCAGCAGCTTGGCACCGAATAATGAAAAACTGTTTTTT.